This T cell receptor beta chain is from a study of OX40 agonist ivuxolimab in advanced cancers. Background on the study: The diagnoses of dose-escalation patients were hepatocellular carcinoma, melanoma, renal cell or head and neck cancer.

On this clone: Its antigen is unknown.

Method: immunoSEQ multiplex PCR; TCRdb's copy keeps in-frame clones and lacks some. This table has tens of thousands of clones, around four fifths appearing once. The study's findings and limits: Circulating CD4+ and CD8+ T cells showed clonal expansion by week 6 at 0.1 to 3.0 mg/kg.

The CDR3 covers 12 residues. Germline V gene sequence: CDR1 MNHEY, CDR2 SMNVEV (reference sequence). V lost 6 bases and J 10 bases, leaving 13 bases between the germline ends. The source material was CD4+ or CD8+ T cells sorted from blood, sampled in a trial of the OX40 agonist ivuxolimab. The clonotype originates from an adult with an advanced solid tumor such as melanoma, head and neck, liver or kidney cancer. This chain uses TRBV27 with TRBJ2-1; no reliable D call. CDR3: CASRVGSREQFF. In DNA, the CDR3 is TGTGCCAGCAGGGTGGGCTCCCGGGAGCAGTTCTTC.